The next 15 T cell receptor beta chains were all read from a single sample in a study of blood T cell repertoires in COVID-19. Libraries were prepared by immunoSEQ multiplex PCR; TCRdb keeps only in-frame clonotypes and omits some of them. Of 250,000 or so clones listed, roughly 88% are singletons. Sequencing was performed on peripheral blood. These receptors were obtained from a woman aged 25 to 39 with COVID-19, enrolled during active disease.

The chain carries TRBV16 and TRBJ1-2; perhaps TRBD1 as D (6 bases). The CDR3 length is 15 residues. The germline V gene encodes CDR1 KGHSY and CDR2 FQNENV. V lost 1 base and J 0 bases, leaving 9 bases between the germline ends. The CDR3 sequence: CASSQWDIANYGYTF. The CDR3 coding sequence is TGTGCCAGCAGCCAATGGGACATAGCTAACTATGGCTACACCTTC.

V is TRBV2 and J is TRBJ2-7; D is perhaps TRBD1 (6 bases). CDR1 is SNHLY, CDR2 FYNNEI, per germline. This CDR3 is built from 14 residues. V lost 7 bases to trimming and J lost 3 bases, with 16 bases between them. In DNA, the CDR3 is TGTGCCAGCACTTTACAGGGTGTAGGCTACGAGCAGTACGTC. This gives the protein CASTLQGVGYEQYV.

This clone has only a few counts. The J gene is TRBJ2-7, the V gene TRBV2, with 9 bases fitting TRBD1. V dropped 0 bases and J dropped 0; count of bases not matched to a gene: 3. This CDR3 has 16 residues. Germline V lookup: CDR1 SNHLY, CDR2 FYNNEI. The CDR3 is CASSEAVGQGSYEQYF. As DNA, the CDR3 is TGTGCCAGCAGTGAAGCGGTGGGACAGGGCTCCTACGAGCAGTACTTC.

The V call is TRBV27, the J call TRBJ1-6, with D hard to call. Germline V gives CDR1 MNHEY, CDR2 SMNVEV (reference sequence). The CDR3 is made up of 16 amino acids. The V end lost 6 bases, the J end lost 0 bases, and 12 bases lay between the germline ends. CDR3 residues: CASRGSGSSYNSPLHF. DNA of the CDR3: TGTGCCAGCAGAGGTTCGGGGAGCTCCTATAATTCACCCCTCCACTTT.

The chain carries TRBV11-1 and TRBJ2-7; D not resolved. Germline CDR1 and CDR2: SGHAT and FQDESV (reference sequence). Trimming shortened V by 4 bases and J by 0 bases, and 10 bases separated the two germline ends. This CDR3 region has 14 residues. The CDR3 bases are TGTGCCAGCAGCTCGGCGCGGAACTCCTACGAGCAGTACGTC. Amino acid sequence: CASSSARNSYEQYV.

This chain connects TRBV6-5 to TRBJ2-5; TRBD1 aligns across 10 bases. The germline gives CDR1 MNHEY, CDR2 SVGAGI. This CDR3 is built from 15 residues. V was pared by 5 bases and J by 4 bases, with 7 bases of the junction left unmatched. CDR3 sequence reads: CASSRGTGEGETQYF. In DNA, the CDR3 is TGTGCCAGCAGTAGAGGGACAGGGGAGGGAGAGACCCAGTACTTC.

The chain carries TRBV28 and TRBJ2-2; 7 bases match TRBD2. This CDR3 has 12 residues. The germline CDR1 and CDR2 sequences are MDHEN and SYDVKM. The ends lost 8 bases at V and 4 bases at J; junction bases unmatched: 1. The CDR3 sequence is CASGGVTGELFF. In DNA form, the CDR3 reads TGTGCCAGCGGGGGGGTCACCGGGGAGCTGTTTTTT.

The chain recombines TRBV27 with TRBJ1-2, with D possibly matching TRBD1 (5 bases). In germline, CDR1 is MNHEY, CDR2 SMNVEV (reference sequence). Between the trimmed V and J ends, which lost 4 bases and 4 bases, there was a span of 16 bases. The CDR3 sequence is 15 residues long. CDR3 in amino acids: CASSWGVGGVYGYTF. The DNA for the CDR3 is TGTGCCAGCAGTTGGGGCGTGGGTGGGGTCTATGGCTACACCTTC.

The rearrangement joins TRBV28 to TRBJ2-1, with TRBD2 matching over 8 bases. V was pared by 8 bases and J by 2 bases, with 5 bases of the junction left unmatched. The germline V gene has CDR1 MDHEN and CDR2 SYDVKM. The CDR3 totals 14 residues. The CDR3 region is CASYPAGAYNEQFF. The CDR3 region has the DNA TGTGCCAGCTACCCAGCGGGGGCCTACAATGAGCAGTTCTTC. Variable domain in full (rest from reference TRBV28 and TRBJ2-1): DVKVTQSSRYLVKRTGEKVFLECVQDMDHENMFWYRQDPGLGLRLIYFSYDVKMKEKGDIPEGYSVSREKKERFSLILESASTNQTSMYLCASYPAGAYNEQFFGPGTRLTVL.

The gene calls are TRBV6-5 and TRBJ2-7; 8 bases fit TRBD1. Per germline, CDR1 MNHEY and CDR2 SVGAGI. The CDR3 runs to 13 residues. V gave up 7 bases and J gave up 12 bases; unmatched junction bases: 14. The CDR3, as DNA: TGTGCCAGCACCCCCGGGGACAGGAAACTCTCGTACTTC. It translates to CASTPGDRKLSYF.

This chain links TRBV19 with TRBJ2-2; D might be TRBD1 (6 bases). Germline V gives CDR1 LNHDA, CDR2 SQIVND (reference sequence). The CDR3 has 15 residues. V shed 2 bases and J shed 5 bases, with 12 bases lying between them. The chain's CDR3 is CASSIIRGQTGELFF. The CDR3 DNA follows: TGTGCCAGTAGTATAATCAGGGGTCAGACCGGGGAGCTGTTTTTT.

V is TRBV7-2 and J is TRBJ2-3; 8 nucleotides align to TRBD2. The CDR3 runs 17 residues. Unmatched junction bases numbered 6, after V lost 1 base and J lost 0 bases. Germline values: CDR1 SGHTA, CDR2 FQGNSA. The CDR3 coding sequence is TGTGCCAGCAGCTTAGGGGTACTAGCGGAGAGCACAGATACGCAGTATTTT. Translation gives CASSLGVLAESTDTQYF.

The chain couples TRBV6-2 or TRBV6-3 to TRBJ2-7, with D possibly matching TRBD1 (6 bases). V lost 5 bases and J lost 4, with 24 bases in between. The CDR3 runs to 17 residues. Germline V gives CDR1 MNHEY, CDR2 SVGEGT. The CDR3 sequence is CASSHKRQVKTLYEQYV. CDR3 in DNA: TGTGCCAGCAGTCACAAAAGACAGGTCAAAACTCTTTACGAGCAGTACGTC.

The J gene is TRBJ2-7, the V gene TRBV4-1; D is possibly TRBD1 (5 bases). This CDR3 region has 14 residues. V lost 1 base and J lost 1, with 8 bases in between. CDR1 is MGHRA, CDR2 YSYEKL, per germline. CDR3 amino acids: CASSQVSGSYEQYF. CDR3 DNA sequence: TGCGCCAGCAGCCAAGTATCAGGGTCCTACGAGCAGTACTTC.

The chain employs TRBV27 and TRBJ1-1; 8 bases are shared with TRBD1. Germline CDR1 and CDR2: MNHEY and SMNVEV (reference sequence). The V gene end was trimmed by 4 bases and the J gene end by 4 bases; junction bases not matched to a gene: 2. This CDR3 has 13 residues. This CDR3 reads CASSYDRGTEAFF. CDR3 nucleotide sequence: TGTGCCAGCAGTTACGACAGGGGCACTGAAGCTTTCTTT.